The 11 T cell receptor beta chains reported below all come from one sample, sequenced in a study of blood T cell repertoires in COVID-19. TCRdb's table, derived via immunoSEQ multiplex PCR, lists solely in-frame clones and lacks some. The profile shows approximately 300,000 clones, around 89% of them singletons. Sequenced sample: peripheral blood. These receptors came from a man aged 40-55 years with acute or convalescent COVID-19.

The chain carries TRBV10-3 and TRBJ1-4; 10 bases match TRBD1. Germline CDR1 reads ENHRY; CDR2 reads SYGVKD. The V gene end was trimmed by 4 bases and the J gene end by 8 bases; junction bases not matched to a gene: 4. This CDR3 contains 14 residues. The CDR3 DNA reads TGTGCCATCAGTGTGGACAGGGGGGAGGAAAAACTGTTTTTT. This sequence encodes CAISVDRGEEKLFF.

The V call is TRBV5-4, the J call TRBJ1-1, with 7 bases aligning to TRBD1. V dropped 4 bases and J dropped 1; count of bases not matched to a gene: 7. The CDR3 extends over 15 amino acids. The V gene's germline CDR1 is SGHNT and CDR2 YYREEE (reference sequence). DNA of the CDR3: TGTGCCAGCAGCCCGGGAGACAGGGAGAACACTGAAGCTTTCTTT. Its protein product is CASSPGDRENTEAFF.

This clone has a single count. The chain combines TRBV5-4 with TRBJ2-7; TRBD2 matches at 8 bases. CDR1 SGHNT and CDR2 YYREEE come from the germline V gene (reference sequence). The J segment lost 2 bases and the V segment lost 3 bases, leaving 7 bases of the junction unmatched. The CDR3 covers 15 residues. The CDR3 DNA reads as TGTGCCAGCAGCTCTGTTAGCGGGACAACCTACGAGCAGTACTTC. It is translated as CASSSVSGTTYEQYF.

CDR3 sequence (DNA): TGTGCCAGCAGCCATGGGGGCTACCACTATGGCTACACCTTC. As protein: CASSHGGYHYGYTF. The chain is built from TRBV14 and TRBJ1-2; tentatively, D is TRBD1 (6 bases). The V gene's germline CDR1 is SGHDN and CDR2 FVKESK. V was clipped by 3 bases and J by 3 bases, with 11 bases between them. CDR3 length: 14 amino acids.

This sequence joins TRBV15 and TRBJ1-2, with a weak D call TRBD1 (5 bases). This CDR3 has 17 amino acids. V was clipped by 1 base and J by 2 bases, with 17 bases between them. Germline V gene lookup returns CDR1 LNHNV and CDR2 YYDKDF (reference sequence). CDR3 bases: TGTGCCACCAGCAGAGGGTGGGAGAGGGGAGGGAACTATGGCTACACCTTC. Translating gives CATSRGWERGGNYGYTF. Combining the CDR3 with reference TRBV15 and TRBJ1-2 gives the whole variable domain DAMVIQNPRYQVTQFGKPVTLSCSQTLNHNVMYWYQQKSSQAPKLLFHYYDKDFNNEADTPDNFQSRRPNTSFCFLDIRSPGLGDTAMYLCATSRGWERGGNYGYTFGSGTRLTVV.

The CDR3 region has the DNA TGTGCCAGCAGTCCGGGACTAGCAAGGGATGAGCAGTTCTTC. Its protein product is CASSPGLARDEQFF. The V gene is TRBV6-5, the J gene TRBJ2-1; 9 nucleotides line up with TRBD2. The V and J ends lost 5 bases and 8 bases, in that order; junction bases with no gene match: 7. CDR1 MNHEY and CDR2 SVGAGI come from the germline V gene. The CDR3 has 14 amino acids.

This chain links TRBV4-1 with TRBJ2-1; the D gene is possibly TRBD2 (6 bases). This CDR3 contains 15 residues. V was shortened by 4 bases and J by 0 bases, with 10 bases between the two germline ends. Germline CDR1 and CDR2: MGHRA and YSYEKL. The CDR3 loop reads CASSPLGGSYNEQFF. CDR3 coding DNA: TGCGCCAGCAGCCCTCTCGGGGGCTCCTACAATGAGCAGTTCTTC.

Here the CDR3 reads CAYKTLYNSPLHF. In nucleotides, the CDR3 is TGTGCCTACAAGACACTTTATAATTCACCCCTCCACTTT. The V gene is TRBV30, the J gene TRBJ1-6, with D hard to call. The CDR3 loop spans 13 amino acids. CDR1 and CDR2 from the germline V gene are GTSNPN and SVGIG (reference sequence). V shed 7 bases and J shed 4 bases, with 11 bases lying between them.

The chain is built from TRBV24-1 and TRBJ1-2; tentatively, D is TRBD1 (6 bases). Germline lookup yields CDR1 KGHDR and CDR2 SFDVKD. Between the trimmed V and J ends, which lost 9 bases and 3 bases, there was a span of 16 bases. The CDR3 is made up of 14 amino acids. CDR3 nucleotide sequence: TGTGCCACCCATCGTCGTAGGGGGTACTATGGCTACACCTTC. Its translation is CATHRRRGYYGYTF.

The chain combines TRBV12-3 or TRBV12-4 with TRBJ1-5; D remains ambiguous. The V gene lost 7 bases and the J gene lost 5 bases, with 12 bases spanning the gap. The CDR3 runs to 13 residues. CDR3 sequence (DNA): TGTGCCAGCACCCTTTTTCTGTATCAGCCCCAGCATTTT. It yields the protein CASTLFLYQPQHF.

The chain uses TRBV11-2 and TRBJ1-4; possibly TRBD1 for D (5 bases). The CDR3 runs to 16 residues. V was shortened by 2 bases and J by 7 bases, with 17 bases between the two germline ends. CDR1 and CDR2 (germline): SGHAT, FQNNGV. CDR3 sequence reads: CASSLRPQRGTEKLFF. CDR3 in DNA: TGTGCCAGCAGCTTAAGGCCCCAAAGGGGCACTGAAAAACTGTTTTTT.